This record concerns one TCR beta chain sequence. Vbeta (60) and Jbeta (13) primers were used in the PCR. The repertoire was sequenced with immunoSEQ multiplex PCR; TCRdb's copy has only in-frame clones and lacks some. The repertoire consists of under 150,000 clones, with roughly 82% occurring once and the leading ten covering 1.2%. V lost 4 bases and J lost 2; bases outside the gene matches: 7. The CDR3 has 16 residues. Germline V gene data show CDR1 as LNHDA and CDR2 as SQIVND (reference sequence). This sample is drawn from a study of cytomegalovirus exposure and HLA in healthy donors. The chain has TRBV19 and TRBJ2-3; 9 bases match TRBD1. The source is a boy aged 5-17 years in good health and CMV-seronegative. Source material: PBMCs. The CDR3 sequence is CASSTWDRDYTDTQYF. CDR3 nucleotides: TGTGCCAGTAGTACCTGGGACAGGGACTACACAGATACGCAGTATTTT.